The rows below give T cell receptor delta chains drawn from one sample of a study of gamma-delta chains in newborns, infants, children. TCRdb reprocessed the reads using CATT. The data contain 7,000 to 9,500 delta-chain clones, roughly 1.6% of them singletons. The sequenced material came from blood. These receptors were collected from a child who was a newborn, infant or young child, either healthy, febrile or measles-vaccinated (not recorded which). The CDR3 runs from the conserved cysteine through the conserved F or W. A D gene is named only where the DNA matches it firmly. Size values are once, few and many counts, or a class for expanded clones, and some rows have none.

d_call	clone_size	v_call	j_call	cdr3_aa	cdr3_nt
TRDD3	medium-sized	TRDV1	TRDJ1	CALGDCSRLCNGGYAYVTDKLIF	TGTGCTCTTGGGGACTGTTCCCGTCTTTGTAATGGGGGATACGCGTATGTCACCGATAAACTCATCTTT
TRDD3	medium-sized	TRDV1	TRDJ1	CALGTYSVLGLRYTDKLIF	TGTGCTCTTGGGACGTATTCCGTACTGGGGCTACGGTACACCGATAAACTCATCTTT
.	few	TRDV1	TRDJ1	CALGERPPMGDTDKLIF	TGTGCTCTTGGGGAACGACCGCCCATGGGGGACACCGATAAACTCATCTTT
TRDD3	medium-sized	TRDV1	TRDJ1	CALGVPILGDTNCTDKLIF	TGTGCTCTTGGGGTTCCTATCTTGGGGGATACAAATTGCACCGATAAACTCATCTTT
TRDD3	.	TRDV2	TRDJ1	CACDSLGDTEKLIF	TGTGCCTGTGACTCACTGGGGGATACAGAAAAACTCATCTTT
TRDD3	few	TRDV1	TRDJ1	CALGELPLPSSWGIRDTDKPIF	TGTGCTCTTGGGGAACTCCCTCTTCCCTCCTCCTGGGGGATACGCGACACCGATAAACCCATCTTT
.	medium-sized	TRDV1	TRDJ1	CALGEPINTDKLIF	TGTGCTCTTGGGGAGCCTATAAACACCGATAAACTCATCTTT
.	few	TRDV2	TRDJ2	CACDTWGALTAQLFF	TGTGCCTGTGACACCTGGGGTGCTTTGACAGCACAACTCTTCTTT
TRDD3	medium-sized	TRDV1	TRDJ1	CALGKAILGTGVATDKLIF	TGTGCTCTTGGGAAGGCCATCCTAGGTACTGGGGTCGCCACCGATAAACTCATCTTT
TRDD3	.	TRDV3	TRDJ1	CARFPAPGYYRAGGDRYTDKLIF	TGTGCCCGCTTCCCTGCTCCGGGATACTATCGGGCTGGGGGAGACAGGTACACCGATAAACTCATCTTT
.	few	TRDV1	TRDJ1	CALGDPGLPARGPDKLIF	TGTGCTCTTGGGGACCCCGGCCTTCCGGCTAGGGGACCCGATAAACTCATCTTT
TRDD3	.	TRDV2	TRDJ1	CACDTYTGGHTDKLIF	TGTGCCTGTGACACTTATACTGGGGGACACACCGATAAACTCATCTTT
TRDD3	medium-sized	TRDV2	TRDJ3	CACDTPNTGGSPFSWDTRQMFF	TGTGCCTGTGACACCCCTAATACTGGGGGATCTCCCTTCTCCTGGGACACCCGACAGATGTTTTTC
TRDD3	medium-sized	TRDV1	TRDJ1	CALGEKPLFLATAGGYKNTDKLIF	TGTGCTCTTGGGGAAAAGCCCCTCTTCCTAGCGACCGCTGGGGGATACAAGAACACCGATAAACTCATCTTT
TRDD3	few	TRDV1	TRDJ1	CALDVPANWGSAPLYTDKLIF	TGTGCTCTTGATGTCCCTGCCAACTGGGGATCCGCTCCCCTATACACCGATAAACTCATCTTT
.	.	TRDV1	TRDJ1	CALGELPSKPSYGGYVPITDKLIF	TGTGCTCTTGGGGAACTCCCTTCTAAGCCTTCCTACGGGGGATACGTTCCGATCACCGATAAACTCATCTTT
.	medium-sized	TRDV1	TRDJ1	CALGGTLTCPLGLGSHTDKLIF	TGTGCTCTTGGGGGAACTTTAACTTGCCCCCTCGGGCTGGGGTCCCACACCGATAAACTCATCTTT
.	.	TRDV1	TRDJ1	CALGEPPSPKRKLLGMVGSDKLIF	TGTGCTCTTGGGGAACCGCCTTCCCCAAAGAGAAAACTACTGGGGATGGTAGGGAGCGATAAACTCATCTTT
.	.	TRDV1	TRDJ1	CALGESQRWPSESYWATYTDKLIF	TGTGCTCTTGGGGAGAGCCAGAGGTGGCCTTCCGAATCGTACTGGGCCACCTACACCGATAAACTCATCTTT
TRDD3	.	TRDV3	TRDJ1	CAFRYCPFYWGIYTDKLIF	TGTGCCTTTAGGTATTGCCCCTTCTACTGGGGGATTTACACCGATAAACTCATCTTT
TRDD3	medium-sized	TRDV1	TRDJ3	CALGELLRPGGGDTRQMFF	TGTGCTCTTGGGGAACTCCTACGTCCTGGGGGAGGGGACACCCGACAGATGTTTTTC
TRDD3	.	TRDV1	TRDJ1	CALGEPIRAGAGGTDKLIF	TGTGCCCTTGGGGAGCCAATACGGGCTGGGGCTGGGGGCACCGATAAACTCATCTTT
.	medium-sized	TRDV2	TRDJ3	CACDTVSGVPSSWDTRQMFF	TGTGCCTGTGACACCGTATCCGGGGTCCCCAGCTCCTGGGACACCCGACAGATGTTTTTC
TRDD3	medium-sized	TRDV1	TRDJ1	CALGRRTHWGTDTDKLIF	TGTGCTCTTGGGCGTAGGACTCACTGGGGGACCGACACCGATAAACTCATCTTT
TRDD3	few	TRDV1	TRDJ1	CALGEKSPMRLTGGYGYTDKLIF	TGTGCTCTTGGGGAAAAATCCCCTATGCGCCTTACTGGGGGATACGGCTACACCGATAAACTCATCTTT
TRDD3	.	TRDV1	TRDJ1	CALGELKENLLLPWGIRTDKLIF	TGTGCTCTTGGGGAACTAAAGGAGAACCTACTACTTCCCTGGGGGATACGGACCGATAAACTCATCTTT
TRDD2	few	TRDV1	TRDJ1	CALGEGNSFLQGTGDNDKLIF	TGTGCTCTTGGGGAGGGCAACTCCTTCCTACAAGGAACTGGGGATAACGATAAACTCATCTTT
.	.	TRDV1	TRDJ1	CALGGPKGGLVYTDKLIF	TGTGCTCTTGGGGGGCCGAAGGGGGGACTCGTTTACACCGATAAACTCATCTTT
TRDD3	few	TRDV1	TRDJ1	CALGEPPPRAGGINDKLIF	TGTGCTCTTGGGGAACCCCCCCCCCGGGCGGGGGGGATAAACGATAAACTCATCTTT
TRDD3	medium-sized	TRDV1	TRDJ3	CALGASLSHWGISSWDTRQMFF	TGTGCTCTTGGGGCCTCCCTTTCCCACTGGGGTATTAGCTCCTGGGACACCCGACAGATGTTTTTC
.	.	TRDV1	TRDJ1	CALGEPHLMYTDKLIF	TGTGCTCTTGGGGAACCCCACCTAATGTACACCGATAAACTCATCTTT
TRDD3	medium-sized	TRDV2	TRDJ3	CACDTRDWGISPQSWDTRQMFF	TGTGCCTGTGACACGAGGGACTGGGGGATCTCACCCCAGTCCTGGGACACCCGACAGATGTTTTTC
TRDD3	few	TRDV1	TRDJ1	CALGADPIYWGLGYTDKLIF	TGTGCTCTTGGGGCCGATCCCATATACTGGGGATTGGGGTACACCGATAAACTCATCTTT
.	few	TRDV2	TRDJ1	CACDTKVFGDYFSPSDKLIF	TGTGCCTGCGACACTAAAGTGTTCGGGGACTACTTCTCCCCCTCCGATAAACTCATCTTT
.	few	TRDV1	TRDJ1	CALGERSRAYTDKLIF	TGTGCTCTTGGGGAACGATCTAGGGCCTACACCGATAAACTCATCTTT
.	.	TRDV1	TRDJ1	CALGETGPFLALSGTDKLIF	TGTGCTCTTGGGGAAACTGGGCCTTTCCTCGCACTGTCAGGAACCGATAAACTCATCTTT
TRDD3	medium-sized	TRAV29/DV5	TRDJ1	CAAKKGSDDRRFLLEWGIADKLIF	TGTGCAGCAAAGAAGGGGAGTGATGATCGTCGGTTCCTACTTGAGTGGGGGATAGCCGATAAACTCATCTTT
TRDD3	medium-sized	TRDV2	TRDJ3	CACDAPPRTGGYASWDTRQMFF	TGTGCCTGTGACGCACCCCCTCGTACTGGGGGATACGCTTCCTGGGACACCCGACAGATGTTTTTC
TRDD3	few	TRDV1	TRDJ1	CALGELVFHNWGIRQYTDKLIF	TGTGCTCTTGGGGAACTAGTTTTTCATAACTGGGGGATACGACAGTACACCGATAAACTCATCTTT
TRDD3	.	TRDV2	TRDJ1	CACDTIQYWGIRGNDKLIF	TGCGCCTGTGACACAATACAGTACTGGGGGATACGCGGGAACGATAAACTCATCTTT
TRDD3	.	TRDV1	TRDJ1	CALGDYQPSLYWGILTDKLIF	TGTGCTCTTGGGGATTACCAGCCTTCCTTGTACTGGGGGATACTCACCGATAAACTCATCTTT
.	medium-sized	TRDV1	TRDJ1	CALGTMSFTRRGYTDKLIF	TGTGCTCTTGGTACCATGTCCTTTACCCGGAGGGGGTACACCGATAAACTCATCTTT
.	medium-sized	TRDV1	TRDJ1	CALGASLGGTGTYTDKLIF	TGTGCTCTTGGGGCATCACTCGGGGGGACTGGTACCTACACCGATAAACTCATCTTT